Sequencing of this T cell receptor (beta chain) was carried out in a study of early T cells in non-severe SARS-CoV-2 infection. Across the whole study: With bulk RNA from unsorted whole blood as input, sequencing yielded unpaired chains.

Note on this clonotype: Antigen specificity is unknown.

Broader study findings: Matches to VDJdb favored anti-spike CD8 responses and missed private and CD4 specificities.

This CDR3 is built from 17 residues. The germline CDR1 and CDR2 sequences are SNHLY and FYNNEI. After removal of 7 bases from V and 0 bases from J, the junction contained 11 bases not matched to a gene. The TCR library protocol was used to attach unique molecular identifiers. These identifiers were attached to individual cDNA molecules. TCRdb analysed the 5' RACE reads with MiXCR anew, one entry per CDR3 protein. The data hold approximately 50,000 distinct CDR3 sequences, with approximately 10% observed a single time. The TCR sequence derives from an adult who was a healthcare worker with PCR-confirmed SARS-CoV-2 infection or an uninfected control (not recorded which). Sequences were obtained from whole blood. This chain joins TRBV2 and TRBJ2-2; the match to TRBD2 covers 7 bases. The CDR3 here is CASKTGRGSANTGELFF. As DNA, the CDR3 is TGTGCCAGCAAGACTGGGCGGGGGTCTGCGAACACCGGGGAGCTGTTTTTT.